The next 22 T cell receptor beta chains were all read from a single sample in a study of T cells in Graves' hyperthyroidism and ophthalmopathy. RNA transcripts yielded amplified TCR beta CDR3 regions. Using the HTBI primer set, a first-round RT-PCR was run on the TCR CDR3. TCRdb re-called the multiplex PCR reads through MiXCR, storing one row per CDR3 protein. The data hold over 250,000 distinct CDR3 sequences, with less than 30% observed a single time. Material for sequencing was blood. The receptors derive from a man between 40 and 49 years old with Graves' hyperthyroidism that later progressed to Graves' ophthalmopathy.

This clonotype was observed at least ten times. This chain connects TRBV27 to TRBJ2-4, with unresolved D. V dropped 4 bases and J dropped 0 bases, with 7 bases sitting between them. Looked up from germline, CDR1 is MNHEY and CDR2 is SMNVEV (reference sequence). The CDR3 runs 14 residues. CDR3 sequence reads: CASSSVLAKNIQYF. Written as DNA, the CDR3 is TGTGCCAGCAGTTCCGTACTAGCCAAAAACATTCAGTACTTC.

Many counts were recorded for this clonotype. V usage is TRBV7-8 and J usage is TRBJ2-2; tentatively, D is TRBD2 (5 bases). This CDR3 has 12 amino acids. CDR1 SGHVS and CDR2 FQNEAQ come from the germline V gene. V shed 1 base and J shed 8 bases, with 5 bases lying between them. In nucleotides, the CDR3 is TGTGCCAGCAGCTTAGGGGAGGGGGAGCTGTTTTTT. Amino acid sequence: CASSLGEGELFF.

Ten or more counts support this clonotype. The gene calls are TRBV6-5 and TRBJ2-7, with 8 bases matching TRBD2. V gave up 5 bases and J gave up 6 bases; unmatched junction bases: 6. CDR1 and CDR2 from the germline V gene are MNHEY and SVGAGI. This CDR3 comprises 13 residues. CDR3 in DNA: TGTGCCAGCAGTCGCCTTAGCGGGACCGAGCAGTACTTC. It yields the protein CASSRLSGTEQYF.

The chain recombines TRBV19 with TRBJ2-7; TRBD1 aligns across 8 bases. The V segment lost 7 bases and the J segment 4 bases; nucleotides outside the gene matches: 15. CDR1 and CDR2 from the germline V gene are LNHDA and SQIVND (reference sequence). The CDR3 length is 16 residues. In nucleotides, the CDR3 is TGTGCCAGTACACCCGCGGCCGGGACAGGCTATTACGAGCAGTACTTC. It encodes CASTPAAGTGYYEQYF.

This clonotype was seen at least ten times. This rearrangement joins TRBV19 to TRBJ2-1; 14 bases match TRBD2. The CDR3 consists of 16 residues. J lost 10 bases, V lost 10 bases, and 15 bases had no gene match. Germline lookup yields CDR1 LNHDA and CDR2 SQIVND (reference sequence). The CDR3 region has the DNA TGTGCCACCGGGACTAGCGGGAGCCTAGTGTGGGAGGAGCAGTTCTTC. As protein: CATGTSGSLVWEEQFF.

This clonotype came up many times. The J gene is TRBJ1-2, the V gene TRBV28; the D gene is possibly TRBD1 (5 bases). The V gene's germline CDR1 is MDHEN and CDR2 SYDVKM. This CDR3 region has 15 residues. Between the trimmed V and J ends, which lost 6 bases and 5 bases, there was a span of 19 bases. In nucleotides, the CDR3 is TGTGCCAGCAGCCCCGGCGGCGAAGGGGTATATGGCTACACCTTC. Protein product: CASSPGGEGVYGYTF.

This clonotype has ten or more counts. V and J are TRBV20-1 and TRBJ2-7; 7 bases are shared with TRBD2. Germline CDR1 DFQATT, CDR2 SNEGSKA (reference sequence). V lost 2 bases and J lost 2; bases outside the gene matches: 9. The CDR3 has 15 amino acids. CDR3 nucleotides: TGCAGTGCTAGACCTCGGGGAGCGGGGACCTACGAGCAGTACTTC. Translated: CSARPRGAGTYEQYF.

The chain employs TRBV12-3 or TRBV12-4 and TRBJ1-1, with D uncertain. The CDR3 length is 15 residues. V was shortened by 5 bases and J by 1 base, with 14 bases between the two germline ends. The CDR3 here is CASSPRTGTNTEAFF. In nucleotides, the CDR3 is TGTGCCAGCAGTCCTCGGACGGGTACGAACACTGAAGCTTTCTTT.

This clonotype was picked up one time. The genes are TRBV11-2 and TRBJ1-3; D unresolved. Germline values: CDR1 SGHAT, CDR2 FQNNGV. V was trimmed by 3 bases and J by 1 base, leaving 16 bases between them. The CDR3 is 17 amino acids. This CDR3 is CASSLSLAIKSGNTIYF. DNA for the CDR3: TGTGCCAGCAGCTTGTCACTAGCCATCAAGTCTGGAAACACCATATATTTT. Using reference TRBV11-2 and TRBJ1-3 for the parts outside the CDR3, the full variable domain is EAGVAQSPRYKIIEKRQSVAFWCNPISGHATLYWYQQILGQGPKLLIQFQNNGVVDDSQLPKDRFSAERLKGVDSTLKIQPAKLEDSAVYLCASSLSLAIKSGNTIYFGEGSWLTVV.

The J gene is TRBJ1-2, the V gene TRBV18; a weak D match, TRBD1 (6 bases). Germline lookup yields CDR1 KGHSH and CDR2 LQKENI. V was pared by 0 bases and J by 4 bases, with 18 bases between. The CDR3 runs to 17 residues. In DNA form, the CDR3 reads TGTGCCAGCTCACCACCGGGGGTGAAGGGGGGCGCCTATGGCTACACCTTC. This encodes CASSPPGVKGGAYGYTF.

In this sample, this clonotype turned up many times. The rearrangement links TRBV6-5 to TRBJ1-1; D unresolved. The CDR3 has 13 amino acids. Germline V lookup: CDR1 MNHEY, CDR2 SVGAGI. Trimming left V 4 bases short and J 4 bases short, with 10 bases between. The CDR3 sequence: CASSSAWGTEAFF. The DNA of the CDR3 is TGTGCCAGCAGTTCTGCATGGGGCACTGAAGCTTTCTTT.

This clonotype was detected ten times or more. The chain combines TRBV20-1 with TRBJ2-5, with 13 nucleotides matching TRBD2. V lost 6 bases, J lost 4 bases, and 8 bases stayed unmatched. CDR1 and CDR2 (germline): DFQATT, SNEGSKA (reference sequence). This CDR3 region has 15 residues. CDR3 in DNA: TGCAGTGCCATACCGGGACTAGCGGGAAGAGAGACCCAGTACTTC. Translation: CSAIPGLAGRETQYF.

This clonotype was detected many times. CDR3 in DNA: TGTGCCACGACGGATAGCAATCAGCCCCAGCATTTT. This translates into CATTDSNQPQHF. The gene calls are TRBV10-3 and TRBJ1-5; D gene unclear. CDR3 length equals 12 residues. Looked up from germline, CDR1 is ENHRY and CDR2 is SYGVKD. V lost 10 bases and J 0 bases, leaving 7 bases between the germline ends.

The chain links TRBV12-3 or TRBV12-4 to TRBJ2-7; TRBD1 or TRBD2 may be the D gene (5 bases each). Trimming stripped 5 bases from V and 9 bases from J, with 17 bases between. The length of the CDR3 is 13 residues. CDR3 sequence reads: CASSPDGSGGQYF. In nucleotides, the CDR3 is TGTGCCAGCAGTCCCGACGGGTCTGGGGGGCAGTACTTC.

This clonotype was counted many times. V usage is TRBV4-1 and J usage is TRBJ2-7, with D unresolved. The CDR3 has 14 amino acids. Trimming removed 0 bases at V and 3 bases at J, with 9 bases between. The V gene's germline CDR1 is MGHRA and CDR2 YSYEKL. For the CDR3, the DNA is TGCGCCAGCAGCCAAGACCCCGGAAGCTACGAGCAGTACTTC. Translated, it gives CASSQDPGSYEQYF.

This clonotype has just one count. The rearrangement uses TRBV25-1 and TRBJ1-2, with D possibly TRBD1 on 6 matching bases. The CDR3 totals 15 residues. Trimming took off 1 base at V and 4 bases at J, with 13 bases between the two ends. The germline V gene encodes CDR1 MGHDK and CDR2 SYGVNS. Written as DNA, the CDR3 is TGTGCCAGCAGTGAATCGGGGACACTTCCCTATGGCTACACCTTC. Translating it yields CASSESGTLPYGYTF.

With regard to this clonotype: A read error may explain this, as a much larger clone is one base away. The chain combines TRBV9 with TRBJ1-6, with a possible D match to TRBD1 (5 bases). The CDR3 loop spans 14 amino acids. With 5 bases removed from V and 5 bases from J, the gap between germline ends came to 11 bases. The V gene's germline CDR1 is SGDLS and CDR2 YYNGEE. As DNA, the CDR3 is TGTGCCAGCAGGCAAGGACACAATAATTCACCCCTCCACTTT. Its protein product is CASRQGHNNSPLHF.

This clonotype has just a few counts. This rearrangement joins TRBV6-5 to TRBJ1-1, with 10 bases fitting TRBD1. The CDR3 has 16 amino acids. The germline V gene has CDR1 MNHEY and CDR2 SVGAGI. After removal of 4 bases from V and 4 bases from J, the junction contained 9 bases not matched to a gene. CDR3 in DNA: TGTGCCAGCAGTTCCCGGGACAGGGGATCGGGCACTGAAGCTTTCTTT. Translated, it gives CASSSRDRGSGTEAFF.

The rearrangement uses TRBV7-2 and TRBJ2-7; D may be TRBD2 (6 bases). V lost 3 bases, J lost 4 bases, and 13 bases lay in between. CDR3 size: 14 residues. Germline values: CDR1 SGHTA, CDR2 FQGNSA. The CDR3 coding sequence is TGTGCCAGCAGCTTCTTTCGGAGGGATTACGAGCAGTACTTC. Translating it yields CASSFFRRDYEQYF.

This clonotype was detected ten times or more. V and J are TRBV29-1 and TRBJ1-1, with TRBD1 identical over 7 bases. Germline CDR1 reads SQVTM; CDR2 reads ANQGSEA. This CDR3 is 14 amino acids long. J gave up 4 bases and V 1 base, and 6 bases lay outside the gene matches. The CDR3 sequence is CSVEVDRVSTEAFF. CDR3 nucleotide sequence: TGCAGCGTTGAAGTCGACAGGGTGAGCACTGAAGCTTTCTTT. Drawing the rest from reference TRBV29-1 and TRBJ1-1, the complete variable domain is SAVISQKPSRDICQRGTSLTIQCQVDSQVTMMFWYRQQPGQSLTLIATANQGSEATYESGFVIDKFPISRPNLTFSTLTVSNMSPEDSSIYLCSVEVDRVSTEAFFGQGTRLTVV.

This clonotype was recorded at least ten times. V and J are TRBV11-2 and TRBJ2-2; 13 nucleotides agree with TRBD2. The CDR3 length is 16 residues. CDR1 is SGHAT and CDR2 is FQNNGV in the germline V gene. V dropped 7 bases and J dropped 8; count of bases not matched to a gene: 10. The CDR3 bases are TGTGCCAGCACCAAGAGACTAGCGGGAGGAAGTGGGGAGCTGTTTTTT. Amino acid sequence: CASTKRLAGGSGELFF.

The CDR3 spells CASSLGGSGGYTF. CDR3 in DNA: TGTGCCAGCAGCTTAGGAGGGTCTGGTGGCTACACCTTC. The chain couples TRBV7-2 to TRBJ1-2, with D unresolved. Deletions cut 1 base from V and 7 bases from J, with 10 bases between. Germline CDR1 SGHTA, CDR2 FQGNSA. This CDR3 region has 13 residues.